The 26 T cell receptor beta chains reported below all come from one sample, sequenced in a study of blood T cell repertoires in COVID-19 (dated by TCRdb to about 2020). Libraries came from the immunoSEQ multiplex PCR assay. The source is immuneACCESS, and TCRdb retained only in-frame sequences with V and J called. Part of the clones is not carried over; for the studies checked, unresolved V genes explain less than half of this, and the remainder is unexplained. The sample table records roughly 100,000 clones; roughly 85% of these occur just once. The ten largest clones take up around 3.1% of the sample. The specimen sequenced was peripheral blood. Receptor source: a man aged 50 to 59 in a cohort sampled during active COVID-19.

The genes are TRBV11-3 and TRBJ2-3, with D hard to call. This CDR3 contains 13 residues. V was cut by 6 bases and J by 6 bases, with 13 bases left in between. Germline V gene sequence: CDR1 SGHNT, CDR2 YENEEA. The CDR3 bases are TGTGCCAGCAGTCGCGGATTCGAGGATACGCAGTATTTT. Protein sequence: CASSRGFEDTQYF.

The chain joins TRBV3-1 (or the pseudogene TRBV3-2) to TRBJ2-1; 7 nucleotides match TRBD2. CDR1 and CDR2 (germline): LGHDT, YNNKEL (reference sequence). Trimming removed 0 bases from V and 9 bases from J; junction bases left unmatched: 2. This CDR3 contains 13 residues. The DNA for the CDR3 is TGTGCCAGCAGCCAAGAGACTAGCACTGAGCAGTTCTTC. It codes for CASSQETSTEQFF.

V gene TRBV2 combines with J gene TRBJ2-1; D not certain. Germline-derived CDR1 and CDR2 are SNHLY and FYNNEI. V dropped 3 bases and J dropped 4 bases, with 13 bases sitting between them. This CDR3 spans 15 amino acids. The CDR3 here is CASSDEMSNYNEQFF. The CDR3 DNA follows: TGTGCCAGCAGTGACGAGATGAGTAATTACAATGAGCAGTTCTTC.

V and J are TRBV6-6 and TRBJ1-6; a possible D gene is TRBD1 (5 bases). This CDR3 contains 15 residues. V lost 5 bases and J lost 0, with 8 bases in between. Germline V gene lookup returns CDR1 MNHNY and CDR2 SVGAGI (reference sequence). The CDR3 sequence: CASSRDSSYNSPLHF. CDR3 bases: TGTGCCAGCAGTCGAGACAGCTCCTATAATTCACCCCTCCACTTT.

The CDR3 coding sequence is TGTGCCATCAGAGAGGGCGGGGGGGCCGTGGAGACCCAGTACTTC. Its translation is CAIREGGGAVETQYF. The chain combines TRBV6-5 with TRBJ2-5, with 9 positions matching TRBD2. Germline-derived CDR1 and CDR2 are MNHEY and SVGAGI. The CDR3 covers 15 residues. J lost 5 bases, V lost 10 bases, and 14 bases had no gene match.

The rearrangement links TRBV28 to TRBJ2-5; 10 bases are shared with TRBD1. This CDR3 has 16 amino acids. Germline V gives CDR1 MDHEN, CDR2 SYDVKM. V lost 5 bases and J lost 5; bases outside the gene matches: 11. CDR3 region: CASSTPGQGNRETQYF. The DNA of the CDR3 is TGTGCCAGCAGTACCCCGGGACAGGGGAACAGGGAGACCCAGTACTTC.

V usage is TRBV24-1 and J usage is TRBJ2-3, with D tentatively TRBD1 (6 bases). V dropped 4 bases and J dropped 7 bases, with 20 bases sitting between them. The CDR3 is 16 residues long. In germline, CDR1 is KGHDR, CDR2 SFDVKD. The CDR3 nucleotides read TGTGCCACCAGTGACCCTACAGGGTTTAGCAGGAATACGCAGTATTTT. This translates into CATSDPTGFSRNTQYF.

V and J are TRBV7-3 and TRBJ2-3, with a possible D match to TRBD2 (6 bases). Germline V gene data show CDR1 as SGHTA and CDR2 as FQGTGA. Trimming removed 3 bases from V and 2 bases from J, with 12 bases in between. The CDR3 loop spans 15 amino acids. The CDR3 DNA follows: TGTGCCAGCAGCTTCACGGGGGTCCACACAGATACGCAGTATTTT. This encodes CASSFTGVHTDTQYF.

The rearrangement joins TRBV9 to TRBJ2-3; the match to TRBD2 covers 8 bases. The CDR3 has 17 amino acids. CDR1 and CDR2 (germline): SGDLS, YYNGEE. V dropped 0 bases and J dropped 4; count of bases not matched to a gene: 10. The CDR3 region has the DNA TGTGCCAGCAGCGTAGCGGGGGGGGCCGGTTCAGCAGATACGCAGTATTTT. Its translation: CASSVAGGAGSADTQYF.

The V and J genes are TRBV6-1 and TRBJ1-5, with 9 bases fitting TRBD1. The J segment lost 5 bases and the V segment lost 3 bases, leaving 5 bases of the junction unmatched. Germline V gene data show CDR1 as MNHNS and CDR2 as SASEGT. This CDR3 has 15 amino acids. The DNA of the CDR3 is TGTGCCAGCAGTGATCGACAGGGGGGTTATCAGCCCCAGCATTTT. Translated, it gives CASSDRQGGYQPQHF.

The chain has TRBV3-1 (or the pseudogene TRBV3-2) and TRBJ2-3; TRBD2 matches at 9 bases. After removal of 0 bases from V and 5 bases from J, the junction contained 6 bases not matched to a gene. This CDR3 has 16 amino acids. Germline values: CDR1 LGHDT, CDR2 YNNKEL (reference sequence). CDR3 sequence reads: CASSQDRLAGIDTQYF. The DNA for the CDR3 is TGTGCCAGCAGCCAAGATCGGCTAGCGGGGATAGATACGCAGTATTTT.

This sequence joins TRBV7-9 and TRBJ1-1, with D maybe TRBD1 (5 bases). The germline V gene encodes CDR1 SEHNR and CDR2 FQNEAQ (reference sequence). Trimming stripped 7 bases from V and 4 bases from J, with 10 bases between. CDR3 length: 12 residues. CDR3 sequence: CASTPGLTEAFF. The CDR3 DNA reads TGTGCCAGCACGCCAGGGCTCACTGAAGCTTTCTTT.

This clone has only one observation. This rearrangement joins TRBV4-2 to TRBJ2-3, with TRBD2 identical over 8 bases. The CDR3 runs to 17 residues. Losses at the gene ends were 0 bases for V and 1 base for J; bases not matched to a gene: 6. Germline CDR1 reads LGHNA; CDR2 reads YNFKEQ. CDR3 amino acids: CASSQDASGGGTDTQYF. The CDR3 nucleotides are TGTGCCAGCAGCCAAGATGCGAGCGGGGGAGGCACAGATACGCAGTATTTT.

On this clone itself: A junction end diverges from the germline sequence, so it may reflect a read error. This chain uses TRBV29-1 with TRBJ1-1, with D uncertain. Germline CDR1 and CDR2: SQVTM and ANQGSEA. This CDR3 spans 13 amino acids. CDR3 coding DNA: TGCAGCGTTGTTGACCCGCCGGACTCCGCTGGAACCTTT. Protein: CSVVDPPDSAGTF.

Only one count was recorded for this clone. The rearrangement uses TRBV19 and TRBJ2-7, with 8 bases aligning to TRBD1. This CDR3 has 15 amino acids. J gave up 6 bases and V 2 bases, and 9 bases lay outside the gene matches. Germline-derived CDR1 and CDR2 are LNHDA and SQIVND (reference sequence). CDR3: CASSIRSNTGGEQYF. As DNA, the CDR3 is TGTGCCAGTAGTATAAGATCTAATACAGGGGGCGAGCAGTACTTC.

The chain recombines TRBV7-8 with TRBJ2-3, with 10 bases matching TRBD2. The germline gives CDR1 SGHVS, CDR2 FQNEAQ. V shed 3 bases and J 2 bases; nucleotides not matched to a gene: 8. The CDR3 spans 17 residues. CDR3 coding DNA: TGTGCCAGCAGCTTGGCGCTAGCGGGGGCCAACACAGATACGCAGTATTTT. As protein: CASSLALAGANTDTQYF. Full variable domain (missing parts from reference TRBV7-8 and TRBJ2-3): GAGVSQSPRYKVAKRGQDVALRCDPISGHVSLFWYQQALGQGPEFLTYFQNEAQLDKSGLPSDRFFAERPEGSVSTLKIQRTQQEDSAVYLCASSLALAGANTDTQYFGPGTRLTVL.

This rearrangement joins TRBV4-3 to TRBJ1-5; 8 bases are shared with TRBD1. Germline-derived CDR1 and CDR2 are LGHNA and YSLEER. The CDR3 runs to 15 residues. V lost 5 bases to trimming and J lost 7 bases; unmatched junction nucleotides: 10. CDR3 DNA sequence: TGCGCCAGCAGCTATCGGACAGGGCAAGGACAGCCCCAGCATTTT. As protein: CASSYRTGQGQPQHF.

This chain connects TRBV28 to TRBJ1-4; possibly TRBD1 for D (5 bases). The germline CDR1 and CDR2 sequences are MDHEN and SYDVKM. Trimming cost V 2 bases and J 8 bases, with 12 bases left between them. The CDR3 totals 14 residues. CDR3 loop: CASSLQGLEEKLFF. CDR3 DNA sequence: TGTGCCAGCAGTTTACAGGGTCTCGAGGAAAAACTGTTTTTT.

This clone has a single count. The rearrangement uses TRBV7-2 and TRBJ2-1; the D gene is possibly TRBD1 (5 bases). The CDR3 spans 14 residues. Trimming stripped 4 bases from V and 4 bases from J, with 11 bases between. Germline CDR1 reads SGHTA; CDR2 reads FQGNSA. In nucleotides, the CDR3 is TGTGCCAGCAGCTGGCGGCAGGGTTACAATGAGCAGTTCTTC. Translating it yields CASSWRQGYNEQFF.

The chain couples TRBV5-4 to TRBJ2-5; D gene ambiguous. The ends were cut back, 2 bases at V and 1 base at J, with 9 bases in the middle. The germline CDR1 and CDR2 sequences are SGHNT and YYREEE (reference sequence). The CDR3 is 14 residues long. Here the CDR3 DNA reads TGTGCCAGCAGCTTCGAACAGAGCCAAGAGACCCAGTACTTC. Its translation is CASSFEQSQETQYF.

The chain couples TRBV19 to TRBJ1-6; the D is unclear. From germline, CDR1 is LNHDA and CDR2 SQIVND (reference sequence). There are 18 residues in the CDR3. The germline V and J ends were trimmed by 3 bases and 7 bases, with 22 bases remaining between them. CDR3 loop: CASSIGEGGEYKNSPLHF. The CDR3 DNA reads TGTGCCAGTAGTATTGGGGAGGGTGGGGAATATAAGAATTCACCCCTCCACTTT.

Only a few counts were recorded for this clone. The chain joins TRBV12-3 or TRBV12-4 to TRBJ1-2; possible D gene TRBD1, 5 bases. Trimming cost V 3 bases and J 11 bases, with 16 bases left between them. The CDR3 covers 13 residues. Here the CDR3 reads CASSFTGALGYTF. CDR3 DNA sequence: TGTGCCAGCAGTTTCACAGGAGCCCTAGGGTACACCTTC.

The rearrangement links TRBV19 to TRBJ2-7; a weak D match, TRBD1 (5 bases). The CDR3 has 14 amino acids. Germline V gene data show CDR1 as LNHDA and CDR2 as SQIVND (reference sequence). V lost 5 bases, J lost 5 bases, and 16 bases lay in between. The CDR3 reads CASSAHQRGHEQYF. The CDR3 DNA reads as TGTGCCAGTAGTGCCCATCAAAGGGGCCACGAGCAGTACTTC.

The chain links TRBV19 to TRBJ2-6, with a weak D call TRBD2 (6 bases). This CDR3 has 18 amino acids. The germline CDR1 and CDR2 sequences are LNHDA and SQIVND (reference sequence). Trimming took 6 bases from V and 2 from J, leaving 20 bases between them. This CDR3 is CASRGGLGDMAGANVLTF. The CDR3 bases are TGTGCCAGTAGAGGAGGGCTGGGGGATATGGCTGGGGCCAACGTCCTGACTTTC.

The chain links TRBV27 to TRBJ2-1; weak D call: TRBD2 (5 bases). V was shortened by 8 bases and J by 2 bases, with 19 bases between the two germline ends. This CDR3 has 16 amino acids. In germline, CDR1 is MNHEY, CDR2 SMNVEV (reference sequence). DNA of the CDR3: TGTGCCAGCGGGCCGACTACCGGGGTGGCCTACAATGAGCAGTTCTTC. This encodes CASGPTTGVAYNEQFF.

The V and J genes are TRBV19 and TRBJ1-1, with a tentative D call TRBD1 (5 bases). The CDR3 consists of 13 residues. The germline V and J ends were trimmed by 5 bases and 4 bases, with 11 bases remaining between them. Germline V gene lookup returns CDR1 LNHDA and CDR2 SQIVND (reference sequence). This CDR3 is CASSAGKVTEAFF. The CDR3, as DNA: TGTGCCAGTAGTGCAGGGAAGGTCACTGAAGCTTTCTTT.